Described below is a single TCR beta chain sequence and its context. Its antigen is not identified. The CDR3 ends on some other residue instead of the conserved phenylalanine or tryptophan, so this is likely a read error. The data stem from a study of tumor-infiltrating lymphocytes in primary liver carcinoma. In the study overall: The patients, men and women alike, were aged 30 to 69 years. The study obtained roughly 3.65 to 7.13 million productive TCRbeta reads per sample, similar across tissue types. Study results and caveats: A significantly higher top-250-clone fraction was recorded for tumors than for blood (p = 0.039).

There are 14 residues in the CDR3. The V gene end was trimmed by 7 bases and the J gene end by 5 bases; junction bases not matched to a gene: 11. Germline V CDR1 and CDR2: SQVTM, ANQGSEA. TCR beta cDNA was reverse-transcribed from about 500 ng of total RNA. The reaction used a constant-region primer and ProtoScript II reverse transcriptase. Construction of TCR beta libraries relied on three successive nested multiplex PCR rounds employing slightly modified ARM-PCR. PCR rounds one and two used TRBV1-TRBV30 forward primers with a C-beta reverse primer for approximately 10 cycles each. TCRdb passed the multiplex PCR reads through MiXCR, listing each CDR3 protein once. The data show tens of thousands of distinct CDR3 sequences, 72% seen once. Both RNA and DNA were isolated together from around 20-30 mg of bulk tissue that had not been sorted.

This receptor was taken from a middle-aged man with primary liver carcinoma and hepatitis B virus infection. V and J are TRBV29-1 and TRBJ2-3, with 8 bases lining up with TRBD2. Source material: liver tumor tissue from sampling region 1. The subset: tumor region T1, superior pole. The CDR3 DNA reads as TGCAGCGCTTCGGGAGGGCCTGTGGGAGATACGCAGTATTTA. Protein product: CSASGGPVGDTQYL.